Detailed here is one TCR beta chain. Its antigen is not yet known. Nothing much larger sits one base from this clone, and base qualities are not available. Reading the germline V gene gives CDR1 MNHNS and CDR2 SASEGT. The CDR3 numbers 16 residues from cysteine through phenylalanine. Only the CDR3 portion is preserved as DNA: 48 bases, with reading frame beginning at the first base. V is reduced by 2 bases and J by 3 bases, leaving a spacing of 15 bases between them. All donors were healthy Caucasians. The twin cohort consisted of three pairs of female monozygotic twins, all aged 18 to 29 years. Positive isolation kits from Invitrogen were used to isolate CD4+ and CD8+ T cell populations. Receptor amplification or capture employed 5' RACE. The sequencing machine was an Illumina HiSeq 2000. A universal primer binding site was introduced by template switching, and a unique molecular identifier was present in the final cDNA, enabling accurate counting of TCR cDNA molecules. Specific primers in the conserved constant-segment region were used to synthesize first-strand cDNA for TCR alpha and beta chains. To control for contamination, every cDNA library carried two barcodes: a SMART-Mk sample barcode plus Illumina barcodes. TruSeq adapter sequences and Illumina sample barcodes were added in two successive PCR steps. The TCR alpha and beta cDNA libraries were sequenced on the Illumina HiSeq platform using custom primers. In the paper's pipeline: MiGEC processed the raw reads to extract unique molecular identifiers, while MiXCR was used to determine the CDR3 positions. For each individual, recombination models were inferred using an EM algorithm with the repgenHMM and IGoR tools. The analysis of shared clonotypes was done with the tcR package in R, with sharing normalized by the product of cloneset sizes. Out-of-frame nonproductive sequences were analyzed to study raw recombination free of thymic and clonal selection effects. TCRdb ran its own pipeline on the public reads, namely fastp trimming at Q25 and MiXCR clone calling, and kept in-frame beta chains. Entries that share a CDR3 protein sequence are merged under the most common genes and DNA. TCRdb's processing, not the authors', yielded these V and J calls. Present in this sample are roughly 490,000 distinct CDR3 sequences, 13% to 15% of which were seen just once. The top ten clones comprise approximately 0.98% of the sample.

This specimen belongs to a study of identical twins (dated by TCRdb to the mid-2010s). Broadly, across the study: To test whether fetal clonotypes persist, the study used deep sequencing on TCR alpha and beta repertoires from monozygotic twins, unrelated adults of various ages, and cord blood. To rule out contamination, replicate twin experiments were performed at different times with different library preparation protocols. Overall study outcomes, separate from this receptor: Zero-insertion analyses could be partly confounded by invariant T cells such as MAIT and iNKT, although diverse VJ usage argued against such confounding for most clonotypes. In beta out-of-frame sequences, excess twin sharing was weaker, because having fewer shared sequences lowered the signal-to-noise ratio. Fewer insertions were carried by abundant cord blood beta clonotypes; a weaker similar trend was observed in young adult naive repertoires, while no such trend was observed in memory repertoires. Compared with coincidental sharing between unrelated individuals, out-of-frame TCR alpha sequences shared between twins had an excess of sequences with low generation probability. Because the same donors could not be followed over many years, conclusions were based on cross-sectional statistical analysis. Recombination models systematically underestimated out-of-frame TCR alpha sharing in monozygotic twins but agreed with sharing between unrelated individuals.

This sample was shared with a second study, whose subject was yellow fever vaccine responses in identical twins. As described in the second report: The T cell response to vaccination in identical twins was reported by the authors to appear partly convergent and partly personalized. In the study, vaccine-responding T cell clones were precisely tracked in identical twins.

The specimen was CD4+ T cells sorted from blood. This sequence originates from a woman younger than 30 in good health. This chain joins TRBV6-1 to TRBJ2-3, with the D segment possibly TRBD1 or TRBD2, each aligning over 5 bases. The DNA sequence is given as TGTGCCAGCAGTGAACATCGACGGGGCCCGACAGATACGCAGTATTTT. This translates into CASSEHRRGPTDTQYF.